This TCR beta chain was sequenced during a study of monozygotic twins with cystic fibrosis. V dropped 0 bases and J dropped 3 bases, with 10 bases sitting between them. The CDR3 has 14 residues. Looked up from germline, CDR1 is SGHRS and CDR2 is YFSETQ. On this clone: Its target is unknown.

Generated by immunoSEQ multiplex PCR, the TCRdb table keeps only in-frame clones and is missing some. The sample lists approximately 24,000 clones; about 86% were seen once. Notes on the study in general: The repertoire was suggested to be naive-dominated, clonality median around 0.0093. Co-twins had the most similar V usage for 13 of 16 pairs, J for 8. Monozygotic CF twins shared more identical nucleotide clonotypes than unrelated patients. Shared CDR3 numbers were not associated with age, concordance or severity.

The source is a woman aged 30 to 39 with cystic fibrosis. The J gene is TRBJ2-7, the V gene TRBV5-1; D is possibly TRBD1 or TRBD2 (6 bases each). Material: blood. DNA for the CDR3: TGCGCCAGCAGCTTGGTGGGGGGCAGCTACGAGCAGTACTTC. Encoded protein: CASSLVGGSYEQYF.